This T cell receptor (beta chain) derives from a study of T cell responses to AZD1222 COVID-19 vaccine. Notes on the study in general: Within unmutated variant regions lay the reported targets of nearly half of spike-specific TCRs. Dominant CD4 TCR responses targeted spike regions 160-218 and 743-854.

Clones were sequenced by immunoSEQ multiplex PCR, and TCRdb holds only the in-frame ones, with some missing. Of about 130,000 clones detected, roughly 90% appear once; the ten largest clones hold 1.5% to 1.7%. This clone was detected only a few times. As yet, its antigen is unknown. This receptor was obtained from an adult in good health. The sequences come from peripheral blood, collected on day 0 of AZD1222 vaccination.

Here the CDR3 DNA reads TGCGCCAGCAGCCTTGACAACTACGAGCAGTACTTC. Residues: CASSLDNYEQYF. The chain couples TRBV5-1 to TRBJ2-7; D remains ambiguous. CDR3 length equals 12 residues. V lost 4 bases to trimming and J lost 3 bases, with 8 bases between them. From germline, CDR1 is SGHRS and CDR2 YFSETQ.